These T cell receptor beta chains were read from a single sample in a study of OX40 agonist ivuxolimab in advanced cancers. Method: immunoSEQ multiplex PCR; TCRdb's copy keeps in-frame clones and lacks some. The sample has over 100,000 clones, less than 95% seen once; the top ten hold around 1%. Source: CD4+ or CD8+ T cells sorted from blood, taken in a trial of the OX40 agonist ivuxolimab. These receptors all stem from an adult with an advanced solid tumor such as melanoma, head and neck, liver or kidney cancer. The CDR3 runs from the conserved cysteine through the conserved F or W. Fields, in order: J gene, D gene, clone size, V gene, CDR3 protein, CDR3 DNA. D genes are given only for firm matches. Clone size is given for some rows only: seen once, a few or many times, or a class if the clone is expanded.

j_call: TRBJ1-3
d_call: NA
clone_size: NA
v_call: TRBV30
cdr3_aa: CAWSMGGNTIYF
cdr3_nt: TGTGCCTGGAGTATGGGGGGAAACACCATATATTTT

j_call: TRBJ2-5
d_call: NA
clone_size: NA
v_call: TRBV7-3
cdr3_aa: CASSPGGYQETQYF
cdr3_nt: TGTGCCAGCAGCCCAGGAGGGTACCAAGAGACCCAGTACTTC

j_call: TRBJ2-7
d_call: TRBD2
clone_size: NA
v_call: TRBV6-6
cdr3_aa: CASSSGRAYEQYF
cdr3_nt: TGTGCCAGCAGTAGCGGGAGGGCCTACGAGCAGTACTTC

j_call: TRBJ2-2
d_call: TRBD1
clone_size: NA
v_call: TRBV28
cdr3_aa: CASSAPGQVKAGELFF
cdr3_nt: TGTGCCAGCAGTGCTCCGGGACAGGTGAAGGCCGGGGAGCTGTTTTTT

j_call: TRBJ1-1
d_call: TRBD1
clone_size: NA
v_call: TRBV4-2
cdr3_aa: CASSQDRDRAYTEAFF
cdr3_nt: TGTGCCAGCAGCCAAGATCGAGACAGGGCGTACACTGAAGCTTTCTTT

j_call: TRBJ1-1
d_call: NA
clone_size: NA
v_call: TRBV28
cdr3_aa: CASAGVDWGYTEAFF
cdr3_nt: TGTGCCAGCGCGGGCGTGGATTGGGGGTACACTGAAGCTTTCTTT

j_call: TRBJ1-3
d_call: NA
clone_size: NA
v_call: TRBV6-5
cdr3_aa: CASSRGTGNTIYF
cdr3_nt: TGTGCCAGCAGCAGGGGCACTGGAAACACCATATATTTT

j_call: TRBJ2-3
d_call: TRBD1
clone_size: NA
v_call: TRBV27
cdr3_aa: CASSPERQGVERRDTQYF
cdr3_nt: TGTGCCAGCAGTCCAGAACGACAGGGGGTCGAGAGGAGAGATACGCAGTATTTT

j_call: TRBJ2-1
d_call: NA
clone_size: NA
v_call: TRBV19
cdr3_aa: CASSIGRAAGNEQFF
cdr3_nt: TGTGCCAGTAGTATAGGACGAGCCGCAGGTAATGAGCAGTTCTTC

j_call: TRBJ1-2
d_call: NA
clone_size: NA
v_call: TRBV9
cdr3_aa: CASSVGRANYGYTF
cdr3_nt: TGTGCCAGCAGCGTAGGCAGGGCTAACTATGGCTACACCTTC

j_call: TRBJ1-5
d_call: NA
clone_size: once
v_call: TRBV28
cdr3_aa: CASSFGEYTQPQHF
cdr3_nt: TGTGCCAGCAGTTTCGGTGAATACACTCAGCCCCAGCATTTT

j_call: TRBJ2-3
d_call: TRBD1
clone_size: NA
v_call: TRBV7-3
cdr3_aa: CASSLGQITDTQYF
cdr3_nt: TGTGCCAGCAGCTTGGGACAGATCACAGATACGCAGTATTTT

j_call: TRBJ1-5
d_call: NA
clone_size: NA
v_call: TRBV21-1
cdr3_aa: CASSLDGYQPQHF
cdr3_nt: TGTGCCAGCAGCCTTGACGGTTATCAGCCCCAGCATTTT

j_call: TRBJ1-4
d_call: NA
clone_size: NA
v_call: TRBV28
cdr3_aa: CASSLGGNNEKLFF
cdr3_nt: TGTGCCAGCAGTTTGGGGGGTAATAATGAAAAACTGTTTTTT

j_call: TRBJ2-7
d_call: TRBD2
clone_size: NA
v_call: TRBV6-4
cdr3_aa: CASRPGTSGPYEQYF
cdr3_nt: TGTGCCAGCAGGCCCGGGACTAGCGGCCCCTACGAGCAGTACTTC

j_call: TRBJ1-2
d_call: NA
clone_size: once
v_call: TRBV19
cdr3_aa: CASSSAGVYGYTF
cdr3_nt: TGTGCCAGTAGTTCGGCAGGGGTTTATGGCTACACCTTC

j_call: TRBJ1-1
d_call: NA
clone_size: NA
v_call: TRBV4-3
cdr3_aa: CASSQDLGGNTEAFF
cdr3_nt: TGCGCCAGCAGCCAAGATTTGGGGGGGAACACTGAAGCTTTCTTT

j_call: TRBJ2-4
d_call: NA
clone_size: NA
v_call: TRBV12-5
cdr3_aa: CASGGPGAGNIQYF
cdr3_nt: TGTGCTAGTGGGGGCCCCGGGGCAGGAAACATTCAGTACTTC

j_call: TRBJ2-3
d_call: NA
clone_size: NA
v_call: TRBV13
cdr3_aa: CASSLAGGTLSTDTQYF
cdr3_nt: TGTGCCAGCAGCTTGGCTGGCGGAACTTTATCTACAGATACGCAGTATTTT

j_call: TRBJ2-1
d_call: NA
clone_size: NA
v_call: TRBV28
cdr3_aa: CASSGDRWELNEQFF
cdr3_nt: TGTGCCAGCAGTGGAGACAGGTGGGAGCTCAATGAGCAGTTCTTC

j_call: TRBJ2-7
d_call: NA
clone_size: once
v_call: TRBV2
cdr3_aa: CASSMGQGPYEQYF
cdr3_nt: TGTGCCAGCAGTATGGGGCAGGGCCCCTACGAGCAGTACTTC

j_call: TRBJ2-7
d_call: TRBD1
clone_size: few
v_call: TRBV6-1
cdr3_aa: CASSSRGQGAHEQYF
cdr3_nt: TGTGCCAGCAGTTCCCGGGGACAGGGGGCCCACGAGCAGTACTTC

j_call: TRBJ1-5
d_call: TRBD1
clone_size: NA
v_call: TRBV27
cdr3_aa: CASRRVRDSKSEPQHF
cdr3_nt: TGTGCCAGCAGGCGCGTCCGGGACAGCAAATCAGAGCCCCAGCATTTT

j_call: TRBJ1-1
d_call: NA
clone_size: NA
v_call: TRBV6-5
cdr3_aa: CASSPQPVIEAFF
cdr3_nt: TGTGCCAGCAGCCCCCAGCCGGTGATTGAAGCTTTCTTT

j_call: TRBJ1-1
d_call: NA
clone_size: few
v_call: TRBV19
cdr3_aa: CASSFQLNTEAFF
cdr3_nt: TGTGCCAGTAGTTTCCAGCTGAACACTGAAGCTTTCTTT

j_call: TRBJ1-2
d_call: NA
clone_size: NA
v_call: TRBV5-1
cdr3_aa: CASTPWGDGPNYGYTF
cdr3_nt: TGCGCCAGCACCCCTTGGGGAGACGGTCCTAACTATGGCTACACCTTC

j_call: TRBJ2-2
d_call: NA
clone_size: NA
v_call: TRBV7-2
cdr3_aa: CASSLYPGELFF
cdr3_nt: TGTGCCAGCAGCTTATACCCCGGGGAGCTGTTTTTT

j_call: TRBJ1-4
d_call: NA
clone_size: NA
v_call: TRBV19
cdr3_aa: CASGGLRGANEKLFF
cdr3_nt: TGTGCCAGTGGAGGCCTGAGGGGAGCTAATGAAAAACTGTTTTTT

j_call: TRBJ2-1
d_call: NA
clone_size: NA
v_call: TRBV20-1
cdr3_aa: CSASQNEQFF
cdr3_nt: TGCAGTGCTAGCCAGAATGAGCAGTTCTTC

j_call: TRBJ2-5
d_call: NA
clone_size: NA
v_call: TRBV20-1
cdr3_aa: CSAEREQQYF
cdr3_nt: TGCAGTGCGGAGCGAGAACAGCAGTACTTC

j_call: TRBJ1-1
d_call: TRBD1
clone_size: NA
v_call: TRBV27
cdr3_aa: CASRRDRGQPEAFF
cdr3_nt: TGTGCCAGTCGCCGGGACAGGGGTCAACCTGAAGCTTTCTTT

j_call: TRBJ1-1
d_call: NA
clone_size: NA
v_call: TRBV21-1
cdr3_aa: CASSKFLLPGQGNTEAFF
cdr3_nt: TGTGCCAGCAGCAAATTTCTCTTGCCGGGACAGGGGAACACTGAAGCTTTCTTT

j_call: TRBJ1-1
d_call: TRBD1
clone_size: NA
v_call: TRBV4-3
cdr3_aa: CASSQEITGGTEAFF
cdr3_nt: TGCGCCAGCAGCCAAGAGATAACAGGGGGCACTGAAGCTTTCTTT

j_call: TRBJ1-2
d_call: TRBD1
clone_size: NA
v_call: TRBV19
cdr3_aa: CASKTGDYGYTF
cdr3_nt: TGTGCCAGCAAGACAGGGGACTATGGCTACACCTTC

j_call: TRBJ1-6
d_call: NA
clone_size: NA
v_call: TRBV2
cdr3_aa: CASSRGPPLHF
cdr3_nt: TGTGCCAGCAGCAGAGGGCCCCCACTCCACTTT

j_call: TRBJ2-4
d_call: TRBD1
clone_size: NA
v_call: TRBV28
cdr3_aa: CASSSQGALAKNIQYF
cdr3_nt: TGTGCCAGCAGTTCCCAGGGGGCTTTAGCCAAAAACATTCAGTACTTC

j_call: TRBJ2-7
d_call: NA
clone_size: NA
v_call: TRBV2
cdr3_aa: CATGTSLGGYEQYF
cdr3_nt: TGTGCCACAGGAACTAGTCTGGGCGGGTACGAGCAGTACTTC

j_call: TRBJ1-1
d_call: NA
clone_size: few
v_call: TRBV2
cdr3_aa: CASSLRSEAFF
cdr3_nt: TGTGCCAGCAGTTTGAGAAGTGAAGCTTTCTTT

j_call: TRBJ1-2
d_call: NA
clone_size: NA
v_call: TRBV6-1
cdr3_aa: CASSDSLPGYDAGYTF
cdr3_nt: TGTGCCAGCAGTGATTCTCTACCGGGGTACGATGCTGGCTACACCTTC

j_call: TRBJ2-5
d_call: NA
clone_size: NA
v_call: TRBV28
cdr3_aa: CASSPSPNQRTQYF
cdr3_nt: TGTGCCAGCAGTCCGTCGCCTAACCAAAGGACCCAGTACTTC

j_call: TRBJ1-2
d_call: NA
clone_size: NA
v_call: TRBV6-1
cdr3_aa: CASSDRGNYGYTF
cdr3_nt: TGTGCCAGCAGTGACAGGGGCAACTATGGCTACACCTTC

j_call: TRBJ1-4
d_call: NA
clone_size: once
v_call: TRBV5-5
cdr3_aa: CASSPTGGSEKLFF
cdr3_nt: TGTGCCAGCAGCCCCACAGGTGGTAGTGAAAAACTGTTTTTT

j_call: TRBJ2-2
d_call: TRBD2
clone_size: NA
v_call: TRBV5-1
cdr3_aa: CASSATGLAGASADTGELFF
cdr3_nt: TGCGCCAGCAGCGCTACCGGACTAGCGGGGGCCTCGGCGGACACCGGGGAGCTGTTTTTT

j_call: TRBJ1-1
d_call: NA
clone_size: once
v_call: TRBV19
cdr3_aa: CASSTTPEREAFF
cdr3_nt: TGTGCCAGTAGTACAACCCCCGAAAGGGAAGCTTTCTTT

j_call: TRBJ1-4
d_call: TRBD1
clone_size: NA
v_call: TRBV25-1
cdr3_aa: CASSGQGVPTNEKLFF
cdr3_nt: TGTGCCAGCAGTGGACAGGGAGTGCCTACTAATGAAAAACTGTTTTTT

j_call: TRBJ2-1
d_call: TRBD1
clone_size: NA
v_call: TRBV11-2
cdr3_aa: CASRRQGTYNEQFF
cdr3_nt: TGTGCCAGCAGACGACAGGGGACCTACAATGAGCAGTTCTTC

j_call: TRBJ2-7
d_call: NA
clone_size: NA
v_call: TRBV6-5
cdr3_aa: CASSGGREQYF
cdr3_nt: TGTGCCAGCAGTGGGGGACGCGAGCAGTACTTC

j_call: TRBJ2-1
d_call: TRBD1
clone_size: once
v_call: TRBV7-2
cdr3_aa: CASSLRGTGINEQFF
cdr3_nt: TGTGCCAGCAGCTTACGAGGGACAGGGATCAATGAGCAGTTCTTC

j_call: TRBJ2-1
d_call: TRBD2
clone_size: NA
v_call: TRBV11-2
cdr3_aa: CASSRGWVAGPLNNEQFF
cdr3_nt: TGTGCCAGCAGTCGAGGGTGGGTAGCGGGCCCCCTCAACAATGAGCAGTTCTTC

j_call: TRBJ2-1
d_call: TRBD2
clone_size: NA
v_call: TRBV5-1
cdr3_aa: CASSLALAGGFNEQFF
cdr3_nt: TGCGCCAGCAGCTTGGCCCTAGCGGGAGGGTTCAATGAGCAGTTCTTC

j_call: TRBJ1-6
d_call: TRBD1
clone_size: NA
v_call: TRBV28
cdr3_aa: CASSLQGQGRNSPLHF
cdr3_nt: TGTGCCAGCAGTTTACAGGGACAGGGCAGAAATTCACCCCTCCACTTT

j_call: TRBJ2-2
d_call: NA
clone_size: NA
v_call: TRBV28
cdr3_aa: CASSPVLRSNTGELFF
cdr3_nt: TGTGCCAGCAGTCCTGTGCTCCGATCGAACACCGGGGAGCTGTTTTTT

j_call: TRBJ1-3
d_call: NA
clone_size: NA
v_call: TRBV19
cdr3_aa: CASSPLGTFSSGNTIYF
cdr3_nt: TGTGCCAGTAGTCCCCTCGGGACCTTTTCCTCTGGAAACACCATATATTTT

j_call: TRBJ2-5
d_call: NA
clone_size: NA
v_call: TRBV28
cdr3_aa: CASSQGRTETQYF
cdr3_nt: TGTGCCAGCAGCCAAGGGAGGACAGAGACCCAGTACTTC

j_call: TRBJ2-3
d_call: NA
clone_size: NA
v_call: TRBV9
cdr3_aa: CASSVVTGLTSTDTQYF
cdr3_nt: TGTGCCAGCAGCGTAGTAACAGGCCTGACTAGCACAGATACGCAGTATTTT

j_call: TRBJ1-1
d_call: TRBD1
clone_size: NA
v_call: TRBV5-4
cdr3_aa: CASSFRQGVSPEAFF
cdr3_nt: TGTGCCAGCAGCTTCAGGCAGGGGGTTTCCCCTGAAGCTTTCTTT

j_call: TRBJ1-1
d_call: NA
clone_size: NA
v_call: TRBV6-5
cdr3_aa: CASSYRGSEAFF
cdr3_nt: TGTGCCAGCAGTTACCGCGGTTCTGAAGCTTTCTTT

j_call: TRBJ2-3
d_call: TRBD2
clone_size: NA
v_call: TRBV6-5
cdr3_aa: CASSYSSLAGGDTQYF
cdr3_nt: TGTGCCAGCAGTTACTCGTCTCTAGCGGGAGGAGATACGCAGTATTTT

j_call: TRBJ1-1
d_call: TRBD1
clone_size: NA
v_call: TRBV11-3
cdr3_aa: CASSQGTATEAFF
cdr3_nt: TGTGCCAGCAGCCAGGGGACAGCCACTGAAGCTTTCTTT